Shown below are 4 T cell receptor beta chains from a single sample sequenced in a study of PD-L1 blockade in urothelial cancer. Clones were read by immunoSEQ multiplex PCR, and TCRdb kept only the in-frame ones, dropping some. The data show about 72,000 clones, around 80% seen once. The input for sequencing was PBMCs, taken around atezolizumab (anti-PD-L1) treatment. All receptors derive from a man between 65 and 85 years old with urothelial cancer.

This chain uses TRBV7-9 with TRBJ1-2, with TRBD1 identical over 8 bases. Losses at the gene ends were 4 bases for V and 4 bases for J; bases not matched to a gene: 8. This CDR3 spans 15 amino acids. Germline V gives CDR1 SEHNR, CDR2 FQNEAQ (reference sequence). CDR3 loop: CASSSGAGQAYGYTF. CDR3 DNA: TGTGCCAGCAGCTCCGGCGCGGGACAGGCCTATGGCTACACCTTC.

V gene TRBV28 combines with J gene TRBJ1-1, with 7 bases identical to TRBD1. The CDR3 is 13 residues long. J was trimmed by 3 bases and V by 9 bases; bases with no gene match: 7. CDR1 is MDHEN, CDR2 SYDVKM, per germline. The CDR3 DNA is TGTGCCAGGACTGACAGGGCCCACACTGAAGCTTTCTTT. Protein: CARTDRAHTEAFF.

V is TRBV5-1 and J is TRBJ1-1; D uncertain. This CDR3 spans 13 amino acids. Trimming left V 0 bases short and J 7 bases short, with 10 bases between. The germline gives CDR1 SGHRS, CDR2 YFSETQ. CDR3 amino acids: CASSLGLGIEAFF. The DNA for the CDR3 is TGCGCCAGCAGCTTGGGTCTCGGGATTGAAGCTTTCTTT.

CDR3 nucleotide sequence: TGTGCCAGCAGGGGACAGGGGACTTTCTCCTACGAGCAGTACTTC. Its protein is CASRGQGTFSYEQYF. This rearrangement joins TRBV2 to TRBJ2-7; TRBD1 aligns across 10 bases. The CDR3 spans 15 residues. Trimming cost V 6 bases and J 0 bases; bases outside gene matches: 5. The germline CDR1 and CDR2 sequences are SNHLY and FYNNEI. The whole variable domain, filled in from reference TRBV2 and TRBJ2-7, reads EPEVTQTPSHQVTQMGQEVILRCVPISNHLYFYWYRQILGQKVEFLVSFYNNEISEKSEIFDDQFSVERPDGSNFTLKIRSTKLEDSAMYFCASRGQGTFSYEQYFGPGTRLTVT.